The sample holds many counts of the clone carrying this TCR beta chain. The antigen is not known. The data originate from a study of post-analysis software for immune sequencing data. Study-wide context: Patients had relapsing-remitting, secondary progressive or progressive-relapsing multiple sclerosis; some lacked subtype. Overall study results and limits: The study found TRBV5-6, TRBV5-1 and TRBV20-1 among five or six TRBV segments more frequent in patients than controls. A significant reduction in normalized Chao1 diversity was observed in multiple sclerosis patients versus controls. With F measure, samples from one preparation batch clustered together strongly.

Unique molecular identifiers had been added to the TCR beta cDNA libraries. Each sample of roughly 0.9 to 11 million input T cells yielded roughly 0.5 million cDNA molecules, so each molecule approximated one T cell. Each CDR3 protein gets one entry after TCRdb re-called the PCR reads with MiXCR. This table has about 200,000 distinct CDR3 sequences, roughly 30% appearing once. The CDR3 sequence is 14 residues long. Trimming removed 7 bases at V and 0 bases at J, with 10 bases between. Per germline, CDR1 MDHEN and CDR2 SYDVKM. This receptor was obtained from a girl aged 2-17 years with multiple sclerosis. Material: blood. V is TRBV28 and J is TRBJ2-1; D is ambiguous. CDR3 DNA: TGTGCCAGCACCTCTCCCCCCTCCTACAATGAGCAGTTCTTC. This sequence encodes CASTSPPSYNEQFF. Drawing the rest from reference TRBV28 and TRBJ2-1, the complete variable domain is DVKVTQSSRYLVKRTGEKVFLECVQDMDHENMFWYRQDPGLGLRLIYFSYDVKMKEKGDIPEGYSVSREKKERFSLILESASTNQTSMYLCASTSPPSYNEQFFGPGTRLTVL.